Below, 2 T cell receptor beta chains from the same sample are listed, as sequenced in a study. Treg sorting used a CD4+CD25+CD127-/low gate. TCRdb re-analysed the 5' RACE reads in MiXCR, keeping a single row per CDR3 protein. The sample yields approximately 50,000 distinct CDR3 sequences, about a fifth seen once. The specimen was tumor-infiltrating Tregs sorted from the breast tumor. The receptors originated from a female donor with breast cancer.

The rearrangement uses TRBV5-1 and TRBJ1-4; D perhaps matches TRBD1 (5 bases). This CDR3 spans 14 amino acids. Trimming pared 2 bases from V and 5 bases from J, leaving 10 bases between. The germline gives CDR1 SGHRS, CDR2 YFSETQ. CDR3 in amino acids: CASSFTGGNEKLFF. Here the CDR3 DNA reads TGCGCCAGCAGCTTTACGGGGGGAAATGAAAAACTGTTTTTT.

The chain recombines TRBV4-2 with TRBJ1-2; D remains unclear. The V gene lost 0 bases and the J gene lost 8 bases, with 16 bases spanning the gap. Looked up from germline, CDR1 is LGHNA and CDR2 is YNFKEQ. This CDR3 is built from 15 residues. The DNA for the CDR3 is TGTGCCAGCAGCCAAGAACCCCGGGATGTACAGGGCTACACCTTC. It yields the protein CASSQEPRDVQGYTF.